This TCR beta chain was obtained from a study of T cells after yellow fever vaccination. 5'RACE template switching added a universal primer site and UMIs to TCR cDNA. In TCRdb, the 5' RACE reads were re-called with MiXCR into one record per CDR3 protein. The sample lists approximately 300,000 distinct CDR3 sequences; around 6.8% were seen once. Study-wide results and limits: The study re-detected most primary-vaccination clones after the booster (about 95% CD4, around 89% CD8). One caveat is that FACS-sorted repertoires could contain abundant clonotypes contaminating from the bulk population.

The CDR3 has 16 amino acids. Trimming removed 2 bases at V and 7 bases at J, with 18 bases between. Per the germline V gene, CDR1 is SGHRS and CDR2 is YFSETQ. This clonotype was observed a few times. The antigen is unknown. The specimen comprised PBMCs, sampled around 45 days after the first yellow fever vaccination. The chain joins TRBV5-1 to TRBJ2-2, with D possibly matching TRBD2 (5 bases). This clonotype was sampled from a man aged 18 to 29 who received the YFV17D yellow fever vaccine. CDR3 protein: CASSFIEPLAGGELFF. CDR3 in DNA: TGCGCCAGCAGCTTTATCGAGCCCTTGGCGGGCGGGGAGCTGTTTTTT.